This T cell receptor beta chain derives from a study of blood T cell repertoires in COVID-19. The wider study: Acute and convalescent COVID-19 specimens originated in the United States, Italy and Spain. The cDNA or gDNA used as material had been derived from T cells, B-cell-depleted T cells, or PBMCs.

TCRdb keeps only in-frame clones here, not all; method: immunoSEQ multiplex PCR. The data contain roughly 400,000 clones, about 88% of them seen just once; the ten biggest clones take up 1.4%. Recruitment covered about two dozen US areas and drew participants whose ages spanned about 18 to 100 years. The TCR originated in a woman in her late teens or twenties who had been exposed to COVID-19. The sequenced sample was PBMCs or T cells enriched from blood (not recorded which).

This chain's CDR3 is CASSWDRVDTEAFF. In DNA form, the CDR3 reads TGTGCCAGCAGCTGGGACAGGGTGGACACTGAAGCTTTCTTT. The chain links TRBV5-6 to TRBJ1-1; 9 bases are a match to TRBD1. V was pared by 3 bases and J by 3 bases, with 3 bases of the junction left unmatched. Germline CDR1 SGHDT, CDR2 YYEEEE. The CDR3 is 14 amino acids.